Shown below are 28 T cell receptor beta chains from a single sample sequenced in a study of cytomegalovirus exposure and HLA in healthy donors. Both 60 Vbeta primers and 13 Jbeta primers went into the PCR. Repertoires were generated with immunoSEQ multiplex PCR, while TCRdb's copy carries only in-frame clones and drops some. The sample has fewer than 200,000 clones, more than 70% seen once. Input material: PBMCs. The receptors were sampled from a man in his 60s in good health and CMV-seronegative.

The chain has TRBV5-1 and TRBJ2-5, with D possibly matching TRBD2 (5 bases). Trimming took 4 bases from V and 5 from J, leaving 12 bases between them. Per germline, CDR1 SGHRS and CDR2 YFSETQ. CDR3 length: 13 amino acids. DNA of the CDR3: TGCGCCAGCAGCCCGAGGGTTGGGGAGACCCAGTACTTC. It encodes CASSPRVGETQYF.

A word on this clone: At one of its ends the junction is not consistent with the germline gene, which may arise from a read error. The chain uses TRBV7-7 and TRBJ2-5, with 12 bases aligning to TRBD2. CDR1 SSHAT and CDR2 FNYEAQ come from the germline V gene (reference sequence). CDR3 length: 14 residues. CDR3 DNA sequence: TGTGCCAGCAGCCTAGCGGGGGGGCTTGAGACCCAGTACTTC. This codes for CASSLAGGLETQYF. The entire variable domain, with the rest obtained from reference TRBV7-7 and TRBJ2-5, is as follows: GAGVSQSPRYKVTKRGQDVTLRCDPISSHATLYWYQQALGQGPEFLTYFNYEAQPDKSGLPSDRFSAERPEGSISTLTIQRTEQRDSAMYRCASSLAGGLETQYFGPGTRLLVL.

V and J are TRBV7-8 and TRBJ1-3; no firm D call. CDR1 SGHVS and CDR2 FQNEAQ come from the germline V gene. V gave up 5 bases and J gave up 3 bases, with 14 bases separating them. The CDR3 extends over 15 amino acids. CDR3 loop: CASSTDGSIGNTIYF. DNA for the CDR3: TGTGCCAGCAGCACCGACGGGAGCATTGGAAACACCATATATTTT.

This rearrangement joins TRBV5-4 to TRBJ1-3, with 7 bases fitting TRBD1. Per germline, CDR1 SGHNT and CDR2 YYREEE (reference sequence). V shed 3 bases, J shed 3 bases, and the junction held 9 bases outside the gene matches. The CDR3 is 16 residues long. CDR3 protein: CASSSRQGLGGNTIYF. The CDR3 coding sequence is TGTGCCAGCAGCTCGCGACAGGGTTTGGGTGGAAACACCATATATTTT.

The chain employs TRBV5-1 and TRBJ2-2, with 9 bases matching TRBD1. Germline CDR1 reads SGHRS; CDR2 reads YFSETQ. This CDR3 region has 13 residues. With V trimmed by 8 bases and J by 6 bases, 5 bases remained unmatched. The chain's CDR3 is CASQQGAAGELFF. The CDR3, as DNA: TGCGCCAGTCAACAGGGGGCTGCCGGGGAGCTGTTTTTT.

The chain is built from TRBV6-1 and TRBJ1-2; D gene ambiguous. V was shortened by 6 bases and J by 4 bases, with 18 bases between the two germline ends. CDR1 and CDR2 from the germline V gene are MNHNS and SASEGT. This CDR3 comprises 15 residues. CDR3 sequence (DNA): TGTGCCAGCAGCCCCTCGGGGTGGGAGATCTATGGCTACACCTTC. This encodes CASSPSGWEIYGYTF.

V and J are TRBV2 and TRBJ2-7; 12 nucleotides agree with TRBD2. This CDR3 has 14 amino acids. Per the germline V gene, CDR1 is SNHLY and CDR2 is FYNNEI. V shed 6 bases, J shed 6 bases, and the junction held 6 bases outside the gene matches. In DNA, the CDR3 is TGTGCCAGCAGCGGGACTAGCGGGTTGGCCGAGCAGTACTTC. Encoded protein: CASSGTSGLAEQYF.

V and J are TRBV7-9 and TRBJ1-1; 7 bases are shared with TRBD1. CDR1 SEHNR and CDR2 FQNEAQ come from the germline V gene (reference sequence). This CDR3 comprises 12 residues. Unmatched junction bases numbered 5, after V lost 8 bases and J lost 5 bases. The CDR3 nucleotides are TGTGCCAGCGACGACAGGGATACTGAAGCTTTCTTT. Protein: CASDDRDTEAFF.

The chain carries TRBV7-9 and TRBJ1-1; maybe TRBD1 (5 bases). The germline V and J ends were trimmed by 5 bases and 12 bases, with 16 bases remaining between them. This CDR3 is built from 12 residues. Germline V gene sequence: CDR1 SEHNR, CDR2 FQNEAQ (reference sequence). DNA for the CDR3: TGTGCCAGCAGCCCCGAGCAGGGTTTGTCTTTCTTT. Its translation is CASSPEQGLSFF. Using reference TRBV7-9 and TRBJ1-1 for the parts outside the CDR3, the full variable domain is DTGVSQNPRHKITKRGQNVTFRCDPISEHNRLYWYRQTLGQGPEFLTYFQNEAQLEKSRLLSDRFSAERPKGSFSTLEIQRTEQGDSAMYLCASSPEQGLSFFGQGTRLTVV.

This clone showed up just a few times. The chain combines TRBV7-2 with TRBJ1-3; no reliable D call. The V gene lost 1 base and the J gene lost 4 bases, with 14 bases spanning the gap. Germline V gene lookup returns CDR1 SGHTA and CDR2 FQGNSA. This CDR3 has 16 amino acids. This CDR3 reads CASSLDPSGGGNTIYF. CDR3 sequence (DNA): TGTGCCAGCAGCTTAGACCCTTCCGGAGGCGGAAACACCATATATTTT.

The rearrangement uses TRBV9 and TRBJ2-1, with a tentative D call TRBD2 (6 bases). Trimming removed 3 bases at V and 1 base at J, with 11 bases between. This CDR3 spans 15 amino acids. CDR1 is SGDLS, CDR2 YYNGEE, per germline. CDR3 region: CASSAAGSSYNEQFF. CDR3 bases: TGTGCCAGCAGCGCAGCCGGGAGTTCCTACAATGAGCAGTTCTTC.

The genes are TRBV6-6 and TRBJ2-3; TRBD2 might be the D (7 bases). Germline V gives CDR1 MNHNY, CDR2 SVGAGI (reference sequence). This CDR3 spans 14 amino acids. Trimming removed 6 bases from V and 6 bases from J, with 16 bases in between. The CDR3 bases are TGTGCCAGCAGGACGGGGGGCTTCGGGGATACGCAGTATTTT. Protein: CASRTGGFGDTQYF.

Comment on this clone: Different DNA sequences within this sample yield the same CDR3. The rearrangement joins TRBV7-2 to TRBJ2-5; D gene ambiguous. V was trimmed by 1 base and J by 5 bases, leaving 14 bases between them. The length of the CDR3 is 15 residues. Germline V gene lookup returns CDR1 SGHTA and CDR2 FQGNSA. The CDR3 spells CASSLDPPPRETQYF. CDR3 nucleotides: TGTGCCAGCAGCTTAGATCCCCCTCCGAGGGAGACCCAGTACTTC.

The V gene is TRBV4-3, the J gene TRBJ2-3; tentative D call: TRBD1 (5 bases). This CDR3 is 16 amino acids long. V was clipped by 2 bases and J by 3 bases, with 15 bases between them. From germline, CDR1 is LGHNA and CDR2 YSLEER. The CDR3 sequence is CASSQPQRGETDTQYF. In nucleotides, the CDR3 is TGCGCCAGCAGCCAACCCCAAAGGGGCGAGACAGATACGCAGTATTTT.

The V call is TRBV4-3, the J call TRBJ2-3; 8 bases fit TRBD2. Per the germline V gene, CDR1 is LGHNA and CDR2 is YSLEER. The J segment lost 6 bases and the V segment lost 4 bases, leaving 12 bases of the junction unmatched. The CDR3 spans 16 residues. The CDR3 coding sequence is TGCGCCAGCAGCCGCTCCTTAGCGGGGAAGGGCGATACGCAGTATTTT. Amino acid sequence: CASSRSLAGKGDTQYF.

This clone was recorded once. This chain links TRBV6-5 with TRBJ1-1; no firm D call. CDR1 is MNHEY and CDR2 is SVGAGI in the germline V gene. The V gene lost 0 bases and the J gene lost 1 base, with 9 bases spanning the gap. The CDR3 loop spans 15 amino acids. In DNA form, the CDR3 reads TGTGCCAGCAGTTACTCGAAGAGAGGGAACACTGAAGCTTTCTTT. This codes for CASSYSKRGNTEAFF.

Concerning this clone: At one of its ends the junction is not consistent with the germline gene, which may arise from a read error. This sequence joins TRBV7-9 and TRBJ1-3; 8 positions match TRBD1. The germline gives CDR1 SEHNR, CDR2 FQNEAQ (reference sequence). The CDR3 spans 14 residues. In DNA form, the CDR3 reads TGTTCCAGCAGGCTCCAGGGGGCGCGAAACACCATATATTTT. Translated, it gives CSSRLQGARNTIYF.

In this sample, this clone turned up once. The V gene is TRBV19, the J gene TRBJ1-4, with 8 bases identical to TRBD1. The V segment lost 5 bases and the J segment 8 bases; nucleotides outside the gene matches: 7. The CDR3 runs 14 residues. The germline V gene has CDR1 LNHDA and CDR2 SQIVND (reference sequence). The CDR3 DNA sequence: TGTGCCAGTAGTGCAGGGGGCGCAGGAGAAAAACTGTTTTTT. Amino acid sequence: CASSAGGAGEKLFF.

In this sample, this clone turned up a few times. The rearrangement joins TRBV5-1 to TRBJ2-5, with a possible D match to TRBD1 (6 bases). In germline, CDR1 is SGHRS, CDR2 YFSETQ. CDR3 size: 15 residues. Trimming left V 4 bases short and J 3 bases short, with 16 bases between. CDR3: CASSRTPDREETQYF. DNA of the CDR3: TGCGCCAGCAGCCGGACCCCGGACAGAGAAGAGACCCAGTACTTC.

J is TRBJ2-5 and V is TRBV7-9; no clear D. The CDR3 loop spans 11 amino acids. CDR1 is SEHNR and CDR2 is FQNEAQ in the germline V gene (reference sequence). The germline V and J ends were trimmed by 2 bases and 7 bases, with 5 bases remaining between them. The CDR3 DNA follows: TGTGCCAGCAGCTTAACCGGGACCCAGTACTTC. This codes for CASSLTGTQYF.

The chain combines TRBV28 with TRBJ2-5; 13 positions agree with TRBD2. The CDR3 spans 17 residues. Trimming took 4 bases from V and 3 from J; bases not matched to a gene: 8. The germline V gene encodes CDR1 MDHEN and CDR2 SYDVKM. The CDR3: CASSSPGGLAGEETQYF. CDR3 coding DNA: TGTGCCAGCAGTTCCCCGGGTGGACTAGCGGGGGAAGAGACCCAGTACTTC.

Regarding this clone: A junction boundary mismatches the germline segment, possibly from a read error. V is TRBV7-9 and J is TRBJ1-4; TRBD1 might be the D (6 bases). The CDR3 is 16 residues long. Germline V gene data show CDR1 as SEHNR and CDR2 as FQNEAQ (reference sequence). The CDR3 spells CSSSLGTKGHNEKLFF. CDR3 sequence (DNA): TGTTCCAGCAGCTTAGGGACAAAGGGGCATAATGAAAAACTGTTTTTT.

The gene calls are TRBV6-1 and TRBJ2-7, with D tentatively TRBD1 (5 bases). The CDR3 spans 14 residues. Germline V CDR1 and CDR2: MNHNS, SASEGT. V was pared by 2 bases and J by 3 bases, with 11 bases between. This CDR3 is CASSEFQGGYEQYF. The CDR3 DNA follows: TGTGCCAGCAGTGAATTTCAGGGCGGCTACGAGCAGTACTTC.

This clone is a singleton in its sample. CDR3 protein: CASSTSVTDTQYF. The CDR3 DNA reads TGCGCCAGCAGCACAAGCGTCACAGATACGCAGTATTTT. The J gene is TRBJ2-3, the V gene TRBV5-1; D remains ambiguous. From germline, CDR1 is SGHRS and CDR2 YFSETQ. The CDR3 runs to 13 residues. V was trimmed by 4 bases and J by 2 bases, leaving 8 bases between them.

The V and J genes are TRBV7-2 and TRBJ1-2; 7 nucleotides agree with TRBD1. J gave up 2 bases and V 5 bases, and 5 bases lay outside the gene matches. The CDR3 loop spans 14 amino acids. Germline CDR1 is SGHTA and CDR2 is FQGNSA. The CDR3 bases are TGTGCCAGCAGCGACAGGGTACCCAACTATGGCTACACCTTC. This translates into CASSDRVPNYGYTF.

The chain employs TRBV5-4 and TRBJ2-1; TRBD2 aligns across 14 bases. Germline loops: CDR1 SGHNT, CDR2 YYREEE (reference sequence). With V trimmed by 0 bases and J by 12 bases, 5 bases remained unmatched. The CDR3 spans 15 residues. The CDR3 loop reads CASSLGLAGGPSQFF. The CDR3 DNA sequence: TGTGCCAGCAGCTTGGGACTAGCGGGAGGGCCATCGCAGTTCTTC.

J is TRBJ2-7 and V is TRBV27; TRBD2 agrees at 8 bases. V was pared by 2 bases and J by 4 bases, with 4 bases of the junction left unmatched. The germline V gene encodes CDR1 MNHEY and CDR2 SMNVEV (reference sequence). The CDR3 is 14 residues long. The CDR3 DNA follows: TGTGCCAGCAGTTTAAGGCTAGCGGGTTACGAGCAGTACTTC. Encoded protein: CASSLRLAGYEQYF.

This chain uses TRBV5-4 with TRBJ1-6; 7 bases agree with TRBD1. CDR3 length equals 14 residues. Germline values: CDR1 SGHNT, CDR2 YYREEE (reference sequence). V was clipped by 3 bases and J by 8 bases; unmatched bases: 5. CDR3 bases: TGTGCCAGCAGCTCGATTACAGGGGATTCACCCCTCCACTTT. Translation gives CASSSITGDSPLHF.